This TCR beta chain was identified in a study of blood T cell repertoires in COVID-19. CDR3 size: 13 residues. V trimming: 5 bases; J trimming: 11 bases; junction bases outside the gene matches: 7. Germline V lookup: CDR1 SEHNR, CDR2 FQNEAQ (reference sequence). Per the authors' pipeline: Researchers report that nucleated cell counts were estimated from reference gene primer amplification. Clones were sequenced by immunoSEQ multiplex PCR, and TCRdb holds only the in-frame ones, with some missing. V and J calls and clone size are given by that table; D and trimming were obtained from the DNA. The sample carries 200,000 to 250,000 clones, approximately 89% recorded once.

V gene TRBV7-9 combines with J gene TRBJ1-2; 11 nucleotides align to TRBD1. What was sequenced was PBMCs or T cells enriched from blood (not recorded which). The TCR sequence derives from a woman in her 30s who had been exposed to COVID-19. The DNA for the CDR3 is TGTGCCAGCAGCCCACCCCGGGACAGGGGGTACACCTTC. Its protein is CASSPPRDRGYTF.